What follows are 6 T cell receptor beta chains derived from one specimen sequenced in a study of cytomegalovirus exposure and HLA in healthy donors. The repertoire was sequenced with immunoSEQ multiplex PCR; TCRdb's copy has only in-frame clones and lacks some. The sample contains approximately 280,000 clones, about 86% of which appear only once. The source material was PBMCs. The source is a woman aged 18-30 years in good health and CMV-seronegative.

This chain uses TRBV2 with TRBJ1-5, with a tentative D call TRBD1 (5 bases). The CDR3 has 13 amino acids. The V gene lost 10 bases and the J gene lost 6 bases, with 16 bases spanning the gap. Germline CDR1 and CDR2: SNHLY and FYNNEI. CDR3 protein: CAKDGGEGQPQHF. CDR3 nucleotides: TGTGCCAAAGACGGGGGGGAGGGTCAGCCCCAGCATTTT.

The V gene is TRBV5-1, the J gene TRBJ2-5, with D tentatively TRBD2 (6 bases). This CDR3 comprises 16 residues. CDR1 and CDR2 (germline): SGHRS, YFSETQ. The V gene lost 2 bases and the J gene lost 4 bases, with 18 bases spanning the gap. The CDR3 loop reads CASSLATGTGGETQYF. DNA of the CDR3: TGCGCCAGCAGCTTAGCCACCGGGACTGGGGGAGAGACCCAGTACTTC.

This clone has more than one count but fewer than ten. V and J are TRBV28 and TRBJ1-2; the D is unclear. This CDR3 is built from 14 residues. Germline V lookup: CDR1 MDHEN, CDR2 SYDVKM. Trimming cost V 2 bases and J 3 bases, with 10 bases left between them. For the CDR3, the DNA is TGTGCCAGCAGTTTACGGTCCCAGGACTATGGCTACACCTTC. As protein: CASSLRSQDYGYTF.

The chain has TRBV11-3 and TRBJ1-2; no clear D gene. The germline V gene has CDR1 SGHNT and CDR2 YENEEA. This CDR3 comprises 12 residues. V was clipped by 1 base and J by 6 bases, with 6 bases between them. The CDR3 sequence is CASSLGRNGYTF. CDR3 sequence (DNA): TGTGCCAGCAGCTTAGGGAGAAATGGCTACACCTTC.

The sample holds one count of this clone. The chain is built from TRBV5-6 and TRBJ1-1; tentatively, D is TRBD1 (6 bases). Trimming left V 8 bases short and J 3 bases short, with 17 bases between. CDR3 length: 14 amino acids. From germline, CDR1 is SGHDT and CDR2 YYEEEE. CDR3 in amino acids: CASRFQGIDTEAFF. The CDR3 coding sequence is TGTGCCAGTCGGTTTCAGGGGATAGACACTGAAGCTTTCTTT. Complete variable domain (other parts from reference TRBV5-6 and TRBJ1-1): DAGVTQSPTHLIKTRGQQVTLRCSPKSGHDTVSWYQQALGQGPQFIFQYYEEEERQRGNFPDRFSGHQFPNYSSELNVNALLLGDSALYLCASRFQGIDTEAFFGQGTRLTVV.

For the CDR3, the DNA is TGTGCCAGCAGTGAACAGGTGGGCCTCTCTGGAAACACCATATATTTT. Translation: CASSEQVGLSGNTIYF. This sequence joins TRBV6-1 and TRBJ1-3; D gene ambiguous. With 2 bases removed from V and 0 bases from J, the gap between germline ends came to 11 bases. The CDR3 extends over 16 amino acids. Per the germline V gene, CDR1 is MNHNS and CDR2 is SASEGT.